This T cell receptor (beta chain) was identified in a study of CXCR3-negative and CXCR3-positive naive CD8 T cells. General study results and limits: Naive cells with CXCR3 showed TRB CDR3s that were more hydrophobic than those in CXCR3-negative naive cells. Researchers reported similar TRBV-TRBJ usage in naive CXCR3-negative and CXCR3-positive cells, though memory differed.

Germline-derived CDR1 and CDR2 are SGHNT and YENEEA. The CDR3 extends over 13 amino acids. Details on this clonotype: Its specificity is not known.

The method, 5' RACE with UMI labels, was used to prepare the TRB cDNA libraries. TCRdb re-called the 5' RACE reads; one entry per CDR3 protein, DNA not given. This listing includes approximately 98,000 distinct CDR3 sequences. This receptor was identified in a human donor in good health. Some clones in this sample may be carry-over from other donors' samples. The V and J genes are TRBV11-3 and TRBJ2-5. Material: naive CXCR3+ CD8+ T cells from blood. Specified subset: CD45RO-CCR7+CD27+CD95- naive CD8+ T cells expressing CXCR3 (TNR3+). CDR3 residues: CASSLGVGETQYF.